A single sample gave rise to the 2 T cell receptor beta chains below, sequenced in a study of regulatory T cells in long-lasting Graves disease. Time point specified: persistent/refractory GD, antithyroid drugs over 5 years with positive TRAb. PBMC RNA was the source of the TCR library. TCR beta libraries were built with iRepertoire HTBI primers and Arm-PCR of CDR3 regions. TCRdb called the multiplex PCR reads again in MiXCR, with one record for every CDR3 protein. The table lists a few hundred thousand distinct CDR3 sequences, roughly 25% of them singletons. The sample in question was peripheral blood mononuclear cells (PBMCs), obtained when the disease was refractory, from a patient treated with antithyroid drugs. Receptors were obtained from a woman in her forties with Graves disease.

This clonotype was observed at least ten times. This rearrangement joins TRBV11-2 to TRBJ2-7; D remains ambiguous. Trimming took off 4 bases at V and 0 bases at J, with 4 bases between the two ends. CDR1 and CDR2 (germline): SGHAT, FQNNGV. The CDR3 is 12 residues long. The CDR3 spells CASSSFSYEQYF. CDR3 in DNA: TGTGCCAGCAGCTCCTTCTCCTACGAGCAGTACTTC.

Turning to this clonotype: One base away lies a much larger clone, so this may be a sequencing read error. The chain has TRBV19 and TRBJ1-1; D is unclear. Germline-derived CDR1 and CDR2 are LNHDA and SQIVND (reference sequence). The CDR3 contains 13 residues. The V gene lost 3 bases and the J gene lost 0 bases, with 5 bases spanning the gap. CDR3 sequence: CASSMWLNTEAFF. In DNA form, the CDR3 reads TGTGCCAGTAGTATGTGGCTGAACACTGAAGCTTTCTTT.